The 15 T cell receptor beta chains below come from one sample, sequenced in a study of spatial heterogeneity in lung cancer. Documented time point: sample taken at primary tumor resection. Using its own MiXCR run on the 5' RACE reads, TCRdb lists one record per CDR3 protein. The sample records around 66,000 distinct CDR3 sequences, nearly 6.5% being singletons. This sample comprised PBMCs, obtained at surgery. The receptors originated from a female donor with early-stage non-small cell lung cancer.

This chain links TRBV6-2 or TRBV6-3 with TRBJ2-3; D not certain. Germline V gene data show CDR1 as MNHEY and CDR2 as SVGEGT. This CDR3 spans 13 amino acids. V was cut by 6 bases and J by 3 bases, with 10 bases left in between. The CDR3 DNA reads as TGTGCCAGCAGAAAGGGTGGGACAGATACGCAGTATTTT. It translates to CASRKGGTDTQYF.

This clonotype was counted at least ten times. V and J are TRBV10-2 and TRBJ1-1, with TRBD1 identical over 7 bases. Trimming cost V 3 bases and J 5 bases; bases outside gene matches: 9. Germline V lookup: CDR1 WSHSY, CDR2 SAAADI. This CDR3 spans 15 amino acids. The chain's CDR3 is CASSDPAGGGTEAFF. CDR3 coding DNA: TGCGCCAGCAGTGACCCGGCAGGGGGAGGTACTGAAGCTTTCTTT.

This sequence joins TRBV2 and TRBJ2-7; 7 bases are shared with TRBD1. Germline CDR1 and CDR2: SNHLY and FYNNEI. There are 17 residues in the CDR3. V shed 9 bases, J shed 1 base, and the junction held 18 bases outside the gene matches. CDR3 residues: CARNRDREYRISYEQYF. The CDR3 nucleotides read TGTGCCAGGAACCGTGACAGGGAATATCGGATTTCCTACGAGCAGTACTTC.

This clonotype came up many times. The chain joins TRBV12-3 or TRBV12-4 to TRBJ2-7; D gene uncertain. Between the trimmed V and J ends, which lost 8 bases and 0 bases, there was a span of 11 bases. There are 13 residues in the CDR3. The CDR3 DNA reads as TGTGCCAGCGGTTCCGGCAGCTCCTACGAGCAGTACGTC. It is translated as CASGSGSSYEQYV.

This clonotype was counted many times. The chain employs TRBV28 and TRBJ2-5, with 11 bases identical to TRBD1. The CDR3 sequence is 16 residues long. V was clipped by 6 bases and J by 0 bases; unmatched bases: 6. CDR1 and CDR2 (germline): MDHEN, SYDVKM. CDR3 sequence reads: CASRRTGGMNQETQYF. As DNA, the CDR3 is TGTGCCAGCAGGCGGACAGGGGGCATGAACCAAGAGACCCAGTACTTC.

The table lists this clonotype with many counts. V gene TRBV29-1 combines with J gene TRBJ2-7, with 7 bases aligning to TRBD1. The trim removed 4 bases at V and 6 bases at J, leaving 6 bases unmatched. The CDR3 contains 12 residues. Germline V gene data show CDR1 as SQVTM and CDR2 as ANQGSEA. The CDR3 region has the DNA TGCAGCGTTGGGGAGACAGGGACCGAGCAGTACTTC. Its protein product is CSVGETGTEQYF.

This clonotype has a count of ten or more. The chain combines TRBV29-1 with TRBJ1-1; 7 bases fit TRBD1. In germline, CDR1 is SQVTM, CDR2 ANQGSEA. The CDR3 spans 14 residues. V lost 4 bases, J lost 5 bases, and 10 bases stayed unmatched. This CDR3 is CSVVRGLRGTEAFF. In DNA, the CDR3 is TGCAGCGTTGTCCGGGGGCTCAGGGGGACTGAAGCTTTCTTT.

This clonotype is medium-sized in the sample. This chain connects TRBV3-1 to TRBJ2-1; D not resolved. Trimming left V 1 base short and J 3 bases short, with 4 bases between. CDR1 is LGHDT, CDR2 YNNKEL, per germline (reference sequence). The CDR3 length is 13 residues. Here the CDR3 DNA reads TGTGCCAGCAGCCAAGGGTACTACAATGAGCAGTTCTTC. Translating gives CASSQGYYNEQFF.

This clonotype came up many times. The rearrangement links TRBV27 to TRBJ1-6; unclear D gene. This CDR3 region has 15 residues. Germline assignment: CDR1 MNHEY and CDR2 SMNVEV (reference sequence). V shed 7 bases and J shed 4 bases, with 14 bases lying between them. The CDR3: CASTPVGVYNSPLHF. The DNA of the CDR3 is TGTGCCAGCACACCTGTCGGGGTTTATAATTCACCCCTCCACTTT.

The chain joins TRBV4-2 to TRBJ1-2; D gene unclear. V lost 0 bases and J lost 4, with 6 bases in between. The germline V gene has CDR1 LGHNA and CDR2 YNFKEQ. The CDR3 runs to 13 residues. CDR3 nucleotide sequence: TGTGCCAGCAGCCAAGAAAACGGCTATGGCTACACCTTC. It specifies CASSQENGYGYTF.

This clonotype was picked up many times. The rearrangement joins TRBV28 to TRBJ1-6, with D unclear. V was trimmed by 3 bases and J by 9 bases, leaving 6 bases between them. The germline V gene encodes CDR1 MDHEN and CDR2 SYDVKM. This CDR3 contains 12 residues. CDR3 sequence: CASSFGSSPLHF. The CDR3 nucleotides read TGTGCCAGCAGTTTTGGGAGTTCACCCCTCCACTTT.

This clonotype was counted many times. The rearrangement links TRBV7-9 to TRBJ2-5; 8 bases are shared with TRBD2. The germline gives CDR1 SEHNR, CDR2 FQNEAQ (reference sequence). This CDR3 region has 16 residues. With 5 bases clipped from V and 2 bases from J, the junction kept 10 bases outside the gene matches. CDR3 region: CASSPALLAAQETQYF. The CDR3 DNA is TGTGCCAGCAGCCCTGCCCTACTAGCGGCTCAAGAGACCCAGTACTTC.

At least ten counts were recorded for this clonotype. This chain joins TRBV11-1 and TRBJ1-1, with D possibly matching TRBD1 (6 bases). Germline CDR1 and CDR2: SGHAT and FQDESV (reference sequence). This CDR3 has 15 amino acids. V gave up 6 bases and J gave up 8 bases, with 22 bases separating them. In nucleotides, the CDR3 is TGTGCCAGCAGTACTCAACAGGGTTCTTGGCTCGAAGCTTTCTTT. This codes for CASSTQQGSWLEAFF.

The sample holds many counts of this clonotype. The rearrangement joins TRBV6-2 or TRBV6-3 to TRBJ2-3; 8 nucleotides agree with TRBD2. The CDR3 consists of 18 residues. V lost 6 bases and J lost 1; bases outside the gene matches: 15. Germline V CDR1 and CDR2: MNHEY, SVGEGT. The chain's CDR3 is CASRQRGAGVYGTDTQYF. The DNA of the CDR3 is TGTGCCAGCAGACAACGTGGAGCGGGAGTATACGGCACAGATACGCAGTATTTT.

This clonotype was seen ten or more times. The chain combines TRBV20-1 with TRBJ2-1; TRBD2 agrees at 8 bases. The germline V gene has CDR1 DFQATT and CDR2 SNEGSKA (reference sequence). The CDR3 runs 15 residues. V was pared by 5 bases and J by 2 bases, with 8 bases of the junction left unmatched. DNA of the CDR3: TGCAGTGCTGCTACGGGGGGGCACACCTACAATGAGCAGTTCTTC. It is translated as CSAATGGHTYNEQFF.